Detailed here is one T cell receptor beta chain. Its antigen is not identified. The source of the sample is a study of T cells in Graves' hyperthyroidism and ophthalmopathy. Findings and caveats of the study: From stable hyperthyroidism, ophthalmopathy was separated by a 13 V-J model. Among thyroid clonotypes expanded above 0.001, most also appeared in blood.

RNA transcripts were the template for amplifying TCR beta CDR3 regions. The TCR CDR3 first-round RT-PCR relied on the HTBI primer set. Using its own MiXCR run on the multiplex PCR reads, TCRdb lists one record per CDR3 protein. The data contain nearly 250,000 distinct CDR3 sequences, approximately 25% of them singletons. The TCR originated in a woman aged 35 to 49 with Graves' ophthalmopathy. Sequencing input: blood.

The CDR3 loop reads CASRPGQGSGAFF. For the CDR3, the DNA is TGTGCCAGCAGGCCGGGACAGGGAAGTGGAGCTTTCTTT. The gene calls are TRBV12-3 or TRBV12-4 and TRBJ1-1; TRBD1 matches 9 bases. This CDR3 is 13 amino acids long. With V trimmed by 6 bases and J by 10 bases, 9 bases remained unmatched.